This TCR beta chain was documented in a study of Tregs in tolerant kidney transplant recipients. Generated by immunoSEQ multiplex PCR, the TCRdb table keeps only in-frame clones and is missing some. There are tens of thousands of clones in the sample; more than 70% occur only once, and roughly 5.2% lies in the top ten. On this clone itself: The antigen remains unidentified.

The germline V gene has CDR1 SEHNR and CDR2 FQNEAQ (reference sequence). Between the trimmed V and J ends, which lost 1 base and 6 bases, there was a span of 13 bases. The CDR3 has 16 amino acids. The study's findings and limits: Validation in larger populations is needed because few patients were studied. The most relevant donor-specific Treg TCRbeta repertoire apparently came from expansion with activated donor B cells.

The sequencing sample was made of CD4+ T cells from blood. The genes are TRBV7-9 and TRBJ2-6; a possible D gene is TRBD2 (6 bases). The TCR sequence derives from a human donor in good health. The CDR3 DNA reads as TGTGCCAGCAGCTTAGGAGTAGGGGAGGTGGCCAACGTCCTGACTTTC. This translates into CASSLGVGEVANVLTF.